The rows below give T cell receptor beta chains drawn from one sample of a study of shared clonotypes between healthy human individuals. Sequencing used immunoSEQ multiplex PCR; TCRdb keeps in-frame clones, though not all of them. The sample carries about 380,000 clones, approximately 96% recorded once. Specimen: memory CD8+ T cells sorted from blood. The receptors stem from a man aged 25-40 years in good health. CDR3s leave out the opening cysteine and the closing phenylalanine or tryptophan. Each record gives: V gene, D gene, CDR3 protein. A D gene is named only where the DNA matches it firmly.

V: TRBV14; D: -; CDR3: ASSQDPYEQY
V: TRBV5-1; D: -; CDR3: ASSLGLFYEQY
V: TRBV23-1; D: -; CDR3: ASSQPRQSNTEAF
V: TRBV4-2; D: -; CDR3: ASSQPGQGTDTQY
V: TRBV4-1; D: -; CDR3: ASSQVNRGGGELF
V: TRBV12-2; D: -; CDR3: ASLLPGGTLNTEAF
V: TRBV28; D: -; CDR3: ASSLSVTNYGYT
V: TRBV6-5; D: -; CDR3: ASSYEVGYEQY
V: TRBV11-2; D: TRBD2; CDR3: ASSLAAGAPGETQY
V: TRBV6-1; D: TRBD2; CDR3: ASSEGASGSYEQY
V: TRBV18; D: -; CDR3: ASSPSANTGELF